This T cell receptor beta chain was captured by sequencing in a study of CD8+CD57+ T cells in acquired aplastic anemia. Study-wide results and caveats: Sharing between patients and controls was observed for 25 to 30 CD8+ CDR3 sequences.

With regard to this clonotype: Its antigen is still unknown. A clone one base away is much larger, so this may be a read error. Lacking the conserved final phenylalanine or tryptophan, this CDR3 likely reflects a read error.

Profiles of TCR beta VDJ and CDR3 were generated from a genomic DNA template. One entry per CDR3 protein results from TCRdb running MiXCR on the reads. Of 400,000 to 500,000 distinct CDR3 sequences listed, about two thirds are singletons. The length of the CDR3 is 13 residues. Per germline, CDR1 MNHNY and CDR2 SVGAGI (reference sequence). V lost 4 bases to trimming and J lost 5 bases, with 11 bases between them. This TCR came from a human donor in good health, serving as a control. The sequenced sample consisted of sorted CD4+, CD8+, or CD8+CD57+ T cells (not recorded which) from PBMCs. The genes are TRBV6-6 and TRBJ2-5, with D unresolved. CDR3 sequence reads: CASSLLLLETQYL. The CDR3 region has the DNA TGTGCCAGCAGTTTGTTACTATTGGAGACCCAGTACCTC.